The 30 T cell receptor beta chains below all came from one sample that was sequenced in a study of T-cell memory formation after mild COVID-19. From the 5' RACE reads, TCRdb called clonotypes with MiXCR, one entry per CDR3 protein. The data contain 390,000 or so distinct CDR3 sequences, approximately 15% of them singletons. Sequencing was performed on PBMCs or a T cell subset sorted from them (not recorded which). The source is a man aged 18 to 35 who had mild COVID-19 (a few samples of this study predate the infection). Cell type and time point are not known.

The chain carries TRBV7-9 and TRBJ2-3; 10 bases align to TRBD2. This CDR3 is 17 amino acids long. Germline-derived CDR1 and CDR2 are SEHNR and FQNEAQ (reference sequence). V dropped 1 base and J dropped 5; count of bases not matched to a gene: 9. The CDR3 nucleotides are TGTGCCAGCAGCTTAGGAGTGGGGCTAGCGGGGGAAGATACGCAGTATTTT. This encodes CASSLGVGLAGEDTQYF.

This clonotype has just a few counts. The chain is built from TRBV5-4 and TRBJ1-1; tentative D call: TRBD1 (5 bases). The CDR3 runs 16 residues. Germline V CDR1 and CDR2: SGHNT, YYREEE (reference sequence). V lost 0 bases and J 0 bases, leaving 12 bases between the germline ends. Written as DNA, the CDR3 is TGTGCCAGCAGCTTGGGGGGGGGACGGATGAACACTGAAGCTTTCTTT. It codes for CASSLGGGRMNTEAFF. The whole variable domain, filled in from reference TRBV5-4 and TRBJ1-1, reads ETGVTQSPTHLIKTRGQQVTLRCSSQSGHNTVSWYQQALGQGPQFIFQYYREEENGRGNFPPRFSGLQFPNYSSELNVNALELDDSALYLCASSLGGGRMNTEAFFGQGTRLTVV.

The chain employs TRBV20-1 and TRBJ2-7; D ambiguous. Trimming removed 3 bases at V and 3 bases at J, with 15 bases between. The CDR3 sequence is 14 residues long. Germline V gene lookup returns CDR1 DFQATT and CDR2 SNEGSKA (reference sequence). This chain's CDR3 is CSASIVRRDYEQYV. The CDR3 bases are TGCAGTGCTAGCATCGTACGGAGAGACTACGAGCAGTACGTC.

The chain employs TRBV20-1 and TRBJ1-2, with D unresolved. Germline V gene data show CDR1 as DFQATT and CDR2 as SNEGSKA (reference sequence). The CDR3 extends over 13 amino acids. V was shortened by 1 base and J by 7 bases, with 13 bases between the two germline ends. The CDR3 nucleotides are TGCAGTGCTAGAGCCACAGTCGCCGGTGGCTACACCTTC. Its translation is CSARATVAGGYTF.

The chain is built from TRBV12-3 or TRBV12-4 and TRBJ2-3, with 8 bases that match TRBD2. With 6 bases clipped from V and 0 bases from J, the junction kept 11 bases outside the gene matches. This CDR3 comprises 17 residues. The CDR3 region is CASSSSLGGGSTDTQYF. Written as DNA, the CDR3 is TGTGCCAGCAGCTCCTCCCTTGGCGGGGGGAGCACAGATACGCAGTATTTT.

The chain recombines TRBV6-1 with TRBJ1-1, with 8 nucleotides matching TRBD1. Germline V CDR1 and CDR2: MNHNS, SASEGT. The CDR3 contains 13 residues. J lost 0 bases, V lost 10 bases, and 4 bases had no gene match. The CDR3 sequence is CATRQGMNTEAFF. The CDR3 DNA reads TGTGCCACAAGACAGGGGATGAACACTGAAGCTTTCTTT.

This chain links TRBV7-2 with TRBJ2-7; D gene unclear. Per the germline V gene, CDR1 is SGHTA and CDR2 is FQGNSA. Trimming pared 8 bases from V and 4 bases from J, leaving 0 bases between. This CDR3 spans 8 amino acids. CDR3 bases: TGTGCCAGCTACGAGCAGTACTTC. It encodes CASYEQYF.

The V and J genes are TRBV7-6 and TRBJ2-1, with 10 bases lining up with TRBD1. CDR1 and CDR2 (germline): SGHVS, FNYEAQ. This CDR3 comprises 16 residues. The junction had 9 bases not matched to a gene; V was cut back by 6 bases and J by 4 bases. In DNA form, the CDR3 reads TGTGCCAGCAGTCCGGCCCCGGGACAGGGGTACAATGAGCAGTTCTTC. Translation: CASSPAPGQGYNEQFF.

This clonotype was found once. The chain joins TRBV6-5 to TRBJ2-1; the D gene is possibly TRBD2 (5 bases). This CDR3 region has 13 residues. CDR1 MNHEY and CDR2 SVGAGI come from the germline V gene. V was trimmed by 0 bases and J by 11 bases, leaving 11 bases between them. The CDR3 region is CASSYSTGFQQFF. The CDR3, as DNA: TGTGCCAGCAGTTACTCGACGGGGTTTCAGCAGTTCTTC.

This clonotype was found many times. This chain connects TRBV3-1 to TRBJ2-7, with a tentative D call TRBD2 (6 bases). The CDR3 is 14 amino acids. Trimming shortened V by 5 bases and J by 5 bases, and 16 bases separated the two germline ends. The V gene's germline CDR1 is LGHDT and CDR2 YNNKEL (reference sequence). The CDR3 sequence is CASSDSAGGHEQYF. CDR3 bases: TGTGCCAGCAGCGACAGCGCCGGGGGTCACGAGCAGTACTTC.

The table lists this clonotype with a few counts. V and J are TRBV6-1 and TRBJ2-5, with TRBD1 as a possible D gene (6 bases). This CDR3 has 13 residues. In germline, CDR1 is MNHNS, CDR2 SASEGT. V lost 7 bases and J 2 bases, leaving 11 bases between the germline ends. CDR3 DNA: TGTGCCAGCACGCGGACAGCACAAGAGACCCAGTACTTC. Translation gives CASTRTAQETQYF.

V is TRBV25-1 and J is TRBJ1-1, with D possibly matching TRBD1 (5 bases). Trimming stripped 5 bases from V and 6 bases from J, with 16 bases between. There are 14 residues in the CDR3. CDR1 is MGHDK, CDR2 SYGVNS, per germline. The CDR3: CASSMGQGWPEAFF. The CDR3, as DNA: TGTGCCAGCAGTATGGGTCAGGGATGGCCTGAAGCTTTCTTT. The entire variable domain, with the rest obtained from reference TRBV25-1 and TRBJ1-1, is as follows: EADIYQTPRYLVIGTGKKITLECSQTMGHDKMYWYQQDPGMELHLIHYSYGVNSTEKGDLSSESTVSRIRTEHFPLTLESARPSHTSQYLCASSMGQGWPEAFFGQGTRLTVV.

In its sample, this clonotype was seen a few times. The chain employs TRBV4-1 and TRBJ1-1, with TRBD1 matching over 7 bases. With 3 bases clipped from V and 4 bases from J, the junction kept 11 bases outside the gene matches. The CDR3 has 16 residues. Germline-derived CDR1 and CDR2 are MGHRA and YSYEKL. The chain's CDR3 is CASSQAGEGAGTEAFF. The CDR3 DNA follows: TGCGCCAGCAGCCAGGCAGGGGAGGGGGCCGGCACTGAAGCTTTCTTT.

The chain recombines TRBV12-3 or TRBV12-4 with TRBJ2-5; D ambiguous. The CDR3 contains 14 residues. V lost 7 bases to trimming and J lost 4 bases, with 16 bases between them. CDR3 nucleotide sequence: TGTGCCAGCACCTTAGATCAAGGGTCAGAGACCCAGTACTTC. Residues: CASTLDQGSETQYF.

This clonotype was seen a handful of times. Here the CDR3 DNA reads TGTGCCAGCCGGCTTGAGGGGAGATACGAGCAGTACTTC. Amino acid sequence: CASRLEGRYEQYF. J is TRBJ2-7 and V is TRBV6-2 or TRBV6-3; the D call may be TRBD1 or TRBD2 (5 bases each). Per the germline V gene, CDR1 is MNHEY and CDR2 is SVGEGT. Between the trimmed V and J ends, which lost 8 bases and 4 bases, there was a span of 15 bases. This CDR3 is built from 13 residues.

This clonotype has a handful of counts. This chain links TRBV28 with TRBJ2-7; TRBD1 matches at 7 bases. The CDR3 runs 14 residues. Germline CDR1 reads MDHEN; CDR2 reads SYDVKM. Unmatched junction bases numbered 8, after V lost 3 bases and J lost 6 bases. The CDR3 sequence: CASSLTHRGGEQYV. The CDR3, as DNA: TGTGCCAGCAGTTTGACCCACAGGGGCGGCGAGCAGTACGTC.

V is TRBV12-3 or TRBV12-4 and J is TRBJ2-3, with unresolved D. The CDR3 runs to 14 residues. Trimming pared 3 bases from V and 6 bases from J, leaving 13 bases between. CDR3 loop: CASSFDRLGDTQYF. Written as DNA, the CDR3 is TGTGCCAGCAGTTTTGATAGGCTGGGGGATACGCAGTATTTT.

This chain connects TRBV27 to TRBJ2-2, with D maybe TRBD1 (5 bases). V lost 7 bases and J 0 bases, leaving 6 bases between the germline ends. The CDR3 covers 13 residues. Germline V lookup: CDR1 MNHEY, CDR2 SMNVEV (reference sequence). The CDR3 nucleotides read TGTGCCAGCACACAGGCGAACACCGGGGAGCTGTTTTTT. Its protein is CASTQANTGELFF.

The V call is TRBV7-2, the J call TRBJ2-3; TRBD2 is a possible D gene (6 bases). The V end was cut by 1 base, the J end by 4 bases, with 18 bases between. The V gene's germline CDR1 is SGHTA and CDR2 FQGNSA. This CDR3 has 17 residues. This CDR3 reads CASSLVFVGAGSDTQYF. DNA of the CDR3: TGTGCCAGCAGCTTAGTTTTCGTAGGAGCGGGCTCAGATACGCAGTATTTT.

This rearrangement joins TRBV6-2 or TRBV6-3 to TRBJ1-6; 9 bases match TRBD1. The V gene's germline CDR1 is MNHEY and CDR2 SVGEGT. Losses at the gene ends were 5 bases for V and 9 bases for J; bases not matched to a gene: 2. This CDR3 is 13 amino acids long. In DNA form, the CDR3 reads TGTGCCAGCAGTCAGGACAGGGGTTCACCCCTCCACTTT. Translation: CASSQDRGSPLHF.

This clonotype was observed a few times. V is TRBV20-1 and J is TRBJ1-5; D perhaps matches TRBD1 (5 bases). The CDR3 runs to 12 residues. Per the germline V gene, CDR1 is DFQATT and CDR2 is SNEGSKA (reference sequence). V gave up 6 bases and J gave up 4 bases, with 10 bases separating them. CDR3 DNA sequence: TGCAGTGCCACGGGGGGTAATCAGCCCCAGCATTTT. Its protein is CSATGGNQPQHF.

This clonotype has ten or more counts. This sequence joins TRBV5-1 and TRBJ2-3; 7 nucleotides match TRBD1. The germline CDR1 and CDR2 sequences are SGHRS and YFSETQ. Trimming cost V 9 bases and J 6 bases; bases outside gene matches: 16. This CDR3 spans 15 amino acids. This chain's CDR3 is CATSSGTALADTQYF. As DNA, the CDR3 is TGCGCCACATCCTCCGGGACAGCCCTTGCTGATACGCAGTATTTT.

This clonotype showed up many times. The genes are TRBV11-2 and TRBJ2-7; 7 bases line up with TRBD1. Germline CDR1 reads SGHAT; CDR2 reads FQNNGV. The CDR3 loop spans 14 amino acids. The V segment lost 4 bases and the J segment 1 base; nucleotides outside the gene matches: 4. CDR3 amino acids: CASSYGTESYEQYV. CDR3 sequence (DNA): TGTGCCAGCAGCTACGGGACAGAGTCCTACGAGCAGTACGTC.

This clonotype occurred many times. In DNA form, the CDR3 reads TGCGCCAGCAGCGAGACAGGGGTGTATGGCTACACCTTC. This sequence encodes CASSETGVYGYTF. The genes are TRBV5-1 and TRBJ1-2; 8 bases are a match to TRBD1. Germline CDR1 and CDR2: SGHRS and YFSETQ. V lost 4 bases to trimming and J lost 5 bases; unmatched junction nucleotides: 4. The CDR3 covers 13 residues.

The rearrangement uses TRBV20-1 and TRBJ2-3; no clear D gene. The CDR3 runs 13 residues. V gave up 2 bases and J gave up 3 bases, with 9 bases separating them. Germline CDR1 DFQATT, CDR2 SNEGSKA (reference sequence). CDR3 bases: TGCAGTGCTAGATTACACGGAACAGATACGCAGTATTTT. Its protein is CSARLHGTDTQYF.

This clonotype was seen only a few times. The V gene is TRBV19, the J gene TRBJ2-7, with TRBD1 identical over 9 bases. The CDR3 extends over 16 amino acids. The germline V gene encodes CDR1 LNHDA and CDR2 SQIVND (reference sequence). V shed 6 bases, J shed 1 base, and the junction held 10 bases outside the gene matches. CDR3 coding DNA: TGTGCCAGTAGCACCACCGGGACAGGGCTATCCTACGAGCAGTACGTC. Its protein product is CASSTTGTGLSYEQYV.

The chain is built from TRBV29-1 and TRBJ2-2, with no clear D. Germline V gives CDR1 SQVTM, CDR2 ANQGSEA. The CDR3 has 14 amino acids. The germline V and J ends were trimmed by 0 bases and 0 bases, with 5 bases remaining between them. The CDR3 here is CSVEEGSNTGELFF. CDR3 sequence (DNA): TGCAGCGTTGAAGAGGGCTCGAACACCGGGGAGCTGTTTTTT.

The chain carries TRBV24-1 and TRBJ2-5; D not certain. The CDR3 extends over 17 amino acids. Trimming took 4 bases from V and 4 from J, leaving 21 bases between them. Germline V gene data show CDR1 as KGHDR and CDR2 as SFDVKD. The CDR3: CATSDISPSERLETQYF. CDR3 DNA: TGTGCCACCAGTGACATTTCCCCCTCAGAGAGACTAGAGACCCAGTACTTC.

This clonotype was seen a few times. The rearrangement joins TRBV10-3 to TRBJ2-1; no definite D call. Germline V CDR1 and CDR2: ENHRY, SYGVKD. This CDR3 spans 13 amino acids. V was clipped by 10 bases and J by 2 bases, with 12 bases between them. The CDR3 spells CATTPGTYNEQFF. DNA for the CDR3: TGTGCCACCACCCCTGGGACCTACAATGAGCAGTTCTTC.

This clonotype was seen more than once but under ten times. The V call is TRBV4-1, the J call TRBJ2-3; D possibly corresponds to TRBD2 (5 bases). The V and J ends lost 0 bases and 2 bases respectively, with 15 bases between them. In germline, CDR1 is MGHRA, CDR2 YSYEKL. This CDR3 comprises 17 residues. The CDR3 DNA reads TGCGCCAGCAGCCAAGATGGAGGAGCGCTCCTCACAGATACGCAGTATTTT. This sequence encodes CASSQDGGALLTDTQYF.